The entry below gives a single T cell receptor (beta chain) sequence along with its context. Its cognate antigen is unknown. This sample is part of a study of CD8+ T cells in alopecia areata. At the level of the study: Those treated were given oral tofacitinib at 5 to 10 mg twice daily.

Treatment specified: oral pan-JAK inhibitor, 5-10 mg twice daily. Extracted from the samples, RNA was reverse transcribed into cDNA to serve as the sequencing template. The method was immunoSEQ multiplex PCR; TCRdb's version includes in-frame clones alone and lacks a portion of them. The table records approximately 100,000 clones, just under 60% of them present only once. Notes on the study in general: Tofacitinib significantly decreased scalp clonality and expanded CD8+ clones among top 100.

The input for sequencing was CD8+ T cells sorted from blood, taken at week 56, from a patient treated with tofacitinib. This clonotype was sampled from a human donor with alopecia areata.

CDR3 DNA: TGTGCCTGGACCGCGTCGGGACTACCCACAGATACGCAGTATTTT. Amino acid sequence: CAWTASGLPTDTQYF. The rearrangement joins TRBV30 to TRBJ2-3; TRBD2 agrees at 7 bases. Looked up from germline, CDR1 is GTSNPN and CDR2 is SVGIG (reference sequence). With 4 bases clipped from V and 2 bases from J, the junction kept 9 bases outside the gene matches. The CDR3 runs to 15 residues.